This T cell receptor beta chain was recorded in a study of T cells in tumors after PD-1 blockade. Germline V gene lookup returns CDR1 SNHLY and CDR2 FYNNEI. V lost 2 bases and J lost 0, with 8 bases in between. There are 15 residues in the CDR3. Libraries were prepared by immunoSEQ multiplex PCR; TCRdb keeps only in-frame clonotypes and omits some of them. Of around 25,000 clones in the sample, nearly 85% were seen once. The chain joins TRBV2 to TRBJ1-5; no clear D. The receptor comes from a human donor with basal cell carcinoma. The sample in question was PBMCs, obtained after anti-PD-1 treatment. CDR3: CASSERQNSNQPQHF. CDR3 nucleotide sequence: TGTGCCAGCAGTGAACGGCAGAATAGCAATCAGCCCCAGCATTTT.